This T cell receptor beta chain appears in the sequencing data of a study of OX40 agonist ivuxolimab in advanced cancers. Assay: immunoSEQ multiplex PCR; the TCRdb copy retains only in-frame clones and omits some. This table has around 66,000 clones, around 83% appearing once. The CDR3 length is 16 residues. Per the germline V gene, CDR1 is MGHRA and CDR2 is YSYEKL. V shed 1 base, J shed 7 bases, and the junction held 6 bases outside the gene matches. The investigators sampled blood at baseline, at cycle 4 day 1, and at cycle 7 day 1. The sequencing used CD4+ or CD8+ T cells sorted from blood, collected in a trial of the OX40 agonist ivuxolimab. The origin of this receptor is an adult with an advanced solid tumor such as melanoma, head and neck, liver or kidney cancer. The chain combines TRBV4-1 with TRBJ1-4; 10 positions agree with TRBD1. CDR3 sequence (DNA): TGCGCCAGCAGCCAAGGTGGGACAGGGGAGGCTGAAAAACTGTTTTTT. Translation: CASSQGGTGEAEKLFF.